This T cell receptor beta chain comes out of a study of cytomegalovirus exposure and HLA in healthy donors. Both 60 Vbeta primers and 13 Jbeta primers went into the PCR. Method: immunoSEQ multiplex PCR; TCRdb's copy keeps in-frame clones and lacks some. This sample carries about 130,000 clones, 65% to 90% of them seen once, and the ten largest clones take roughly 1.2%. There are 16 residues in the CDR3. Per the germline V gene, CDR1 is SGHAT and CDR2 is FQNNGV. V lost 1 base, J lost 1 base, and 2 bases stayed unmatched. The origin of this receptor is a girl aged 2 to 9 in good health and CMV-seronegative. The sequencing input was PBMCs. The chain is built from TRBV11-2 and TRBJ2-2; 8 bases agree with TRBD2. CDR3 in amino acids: CASSLAGGVNTGELFF. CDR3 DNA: TGTGCCAGCAGCTTAGCGGGGGGGGTGAACACCGGGGAGCTGTTTTTT.